The rows below give T cell receptor beta chains drawn from one sample of a study of metastatic and nonmetastatic thyroid tumors. TCRdb recomputed clones from the PCR reads via MiXCR. The sample includes roughly 59,000 clones, 15% to 20% of them seen just once. The sequenced sample consisted of blood. The receptors come from a male donor with papillary thyroid cancer or a benign thyroid nodule (not recorded which). Some clones in this sample may be carry-over from other donors' samples. CDR3s include the opening cysteine and the closing phenylalanine or tryptophan. Fields, in order: V gene, clone size, D gene, J gene, CDR3 protein, CDR3 DNA. A D gene is named only where the DNA matches it firmly. Rows may omit the clone size; those that give it use once, few, many or a size class.

TRBV2,many,.,TRBJ2-7,CASSRGKTYEQYF,TGTGCCAGCAGTAGGGGGAAGACCTACGAGCAGTACTTC
TRBV2,many,.,TRBJ2-3,CASSEHVRSTDTQYF,TGTGCCAGCAGTGAACATGTTAGAAGCACAGATACGCAGTATTTT
TRBV20-1,medium-sized,.,TRBJ1-2,CSVGSGYTF,TGCAGTGTGGGGTCTGGCTACACCTTC
TRBV5-6,.,TRBD2,TRBJ2-3,CASSLAGPFTDTQYF,TGTGCCAGCAGCTTAGCGGGACCATTCACAGATACGCAGTATTTT
TRBV7-9,.,TRBD1,TRBJ2-5,CASSENGTGRKTQYF,TGTGCCAGCAGCGAAAACGGGACAGGGCGAAAGACCCAGTACTTC
TRBV30,many,.,TRBJ1-5,CAWSVAYNQPQHF,TGTGCCTGGAGTGTAGCCTACAATCAGCCCCAGCATTTT
TRBV11-1,many,.,TRBJ1-5,CASSLAMGDGGNQPQHF,TGTGCCAGCAGCTTAGCCATGGGGGATGGAGGCAATCAGCCCCAGCATTTT
TRBV7-9,many,.,TRBJ2-5,CASSKTGPSQKKTQYF,TGTGCCAGCAGCAAAACGGGACCCTCGCAAAAAAAAACCCAGTACTTC
TRBV4-1,many,.,TRBJ2-7,CASSPLLWYEQYF,TGCGCCAGCAGCCCCTTGCTTTGGTACGAGCAGTACTTC
TRBV27,many,TRBD2,TRBJ2-1,CASKTSGTSGYNEQFF,TGTGCCAGCAAGACCTCCGGGACTAGCGGGTACAATGAGCAGTTCTTC
TRBV7-8,many,.,TRBJ2-2,CASSLGVTGGAGELFF,TGTGCCAGCAGCTTAGGGGTAACAGGGGGGGCCGGGGAGCTGTTTTTT